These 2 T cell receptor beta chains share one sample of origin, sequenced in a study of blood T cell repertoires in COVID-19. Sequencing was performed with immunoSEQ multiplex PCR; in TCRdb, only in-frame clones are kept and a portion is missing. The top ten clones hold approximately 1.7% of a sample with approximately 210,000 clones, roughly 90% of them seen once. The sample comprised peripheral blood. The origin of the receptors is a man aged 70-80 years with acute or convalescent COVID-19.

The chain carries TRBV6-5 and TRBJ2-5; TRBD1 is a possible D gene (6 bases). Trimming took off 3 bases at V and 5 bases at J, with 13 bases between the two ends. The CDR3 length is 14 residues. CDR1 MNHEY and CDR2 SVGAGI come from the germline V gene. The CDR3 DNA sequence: TGTGCCAGCAGTTATTACAGGGTTTCTGAGACCCAGTACTTC. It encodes CASSYYRVSETQYF.

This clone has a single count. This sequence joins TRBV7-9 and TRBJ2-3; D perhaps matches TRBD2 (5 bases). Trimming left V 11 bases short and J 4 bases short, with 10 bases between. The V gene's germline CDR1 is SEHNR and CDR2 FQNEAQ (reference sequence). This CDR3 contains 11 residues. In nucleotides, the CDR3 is TGTGCCTCTACCGGGGCAGATACGCAGTATTTT. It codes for CASTGADTQYF.